The 12 T cell receptor beta chains in this list originate from one sample, sequenced in a study of OX40 agonist ivuxolimab in advanced cancers. TCRdb keeps only in-frame clones here, not all; method: immunoSEQ multiplex PCR. The top ten clones hold roughly 0.77% of a sample with approximately 70,000 clones, roughly 87% of them seen once. This specimen consisted of CD4+ or CD8+ T cells sorted from blood, obtained in a trial of the OX40 agonist ivuxolimab. These receptors were taken from an adult with an advanced solid tumor such as melanoma, head and neck, liver or kidney cancer.

V usage is TRBV19 and J usage is TRBJ2-7; 12 bases fit TRBD1. The CDR3 has 12 amino acids. Germline loops: CDR1 LNHDA, CDR2 SQIVND (reference sequence). CDR3 sequence: CGWGQGAKEQYF. The CDR3, as DNA: TGTGGGTGGGGACAGGGGGCCAAAGAGCAGTACTTC.

This clone was counted between two and nine times. V is TRBV2 and J is TRBJ1-2; D is undetermined. The CDR3 loop spans 12 amino acids. The germline gives CDR1 SNHLY, CDR2 FYNNEI. V lost 8 bases, J lost 6 bases, and 13 bases lay in between. The CDR3 is CASGGYDNGYTF. In DNA, the CDR3 is TGTGCCAGCGGCGGGTATGATAATGGCTACACCTTC.

A remark on this clone: The identical CDR3 is also encoded by other nucleotide sequences in the sample. The gene calls are TRBV18 and TRBJ2-7; 7 bases are a match to TRBD1. With V trimmed by 3 bases and J by 2 bases, 4 bases remained unmatched. Per the germline V gene, CDR1 is KGHSH and CDR2 is LQKENI. The CDR3 loop spans 14 amino acids. The CDR3 nucleotides read TGTGCCAGCTCACCGCCCGGGACAGCCTACGAGCAGTACTTC. It codes for CASSPPGTAYEQYF.

V gene TRBV6-1 combines with J gene TRBJ1-1, with 9 bases fitting TRBD1. CDR1 and CDR2 from the germline V gene are MNHNS and SASEGT. The V gene end was trimmed by 8 bases and the J gene end by 5 bases; junction bases not matched to a gene: 9. The CDR3 is 14 residues long. CDR3 sequence reads: CASLVGQGRTEAFF. The DNA of the CDR3 is TGTGCCAGCCTGGTGGGACAGGGTCGGACTGAAGCTTTCTTT.

This clone was recorded a few times. The chain combines TRBV7-9 with TRBJ2-7; TRBD1 matches 8 bases. The germline V gene encodes CDR1 SEHNR and CDR2 FQNEAQ (reference sequence). Trimming at V came to 7 bases and at J to 6 bases, leaving 8 bases not matched to a gene. The CDR3 is made up of 13 amino acids. CDR3 residues: CASNSGQGGEQYF. DNA of the CDR3: TGTGCCAGCAACTCTGGACAGGGAGGCGAGCAGTACTTC.

The rearrangement links TRBV6-6 to TRBJ1-2; the D gene is possibly TRBD1 (6 bases). Trimming took 6 bases from V and 0 from J, leaving 11 bases between them. The germline gives CDR1 MNHNY, CDR2 SVGAGI (reference sequence). This CDR3 is built from 14 residues. CDR3 region: CASSLQGANYGYTF. CDR3 nucleotides: TGTGCCAGCAGCCTACAGGGCGCTAACTATGGCTACACCTTC.

The chain employs TRBV7-3 and TRBJ2-1; 7 bases map to TRBD1. There are 15 residues in the CDR3. With V trimmed by 4 bases and J by 5 bases, 8 bases remained unmatched. Germline V gene lookup returns CDR1 SGHTA and CDR2 FQGTGA. DNA for the CDR3: TGTGCCAGCAGCTCCCGGACAGGCTATAACAATGAGCAGTTCTTC. This sequence encodes CASSSRTGYNNEQFF.

V and J are TRBV5-4 and TRBJ2-2; the D is unclear. This CDR3 is built from 13 residues. From germline, CDR1 is SGHNT and CDR2 YYREEE (reference sequence). Trimming shortened V by 0 bases and J by 3 bases, and 3 bases separated the two germline ends. CDR3 residues: CASSLDDTGELFF. The CDR3 coding sequence is TGTGCCAGCAGCTTGGACGACACCGGGGAGCTGTTTTTT.

The chain is built from TRBV7-6 and TRBJ2-2; 7 bases are a match to TRBD1. Per the germline V gene, CDR1 is SGHVS and CDR2 is FNYEAQ. The CDR3 totals 16 residues. V was pared by 4 bases and J by 2 bases, with 7 bases of the junction left unmatched. CDR3 sequence reads: CASSSTGTVNTGELFF. In DNA, the CDR3 is TGTGCCAGCAGCTCGACCGGGACAGTAAACACCGGGGAGCTGTTTTTT.

This clone occurred once. This chain uses TRBV2 with TRBJ2-7; D may be TRBD1 (5 bases). The V end was cut by 4 bases, the J end by 7 bases, with 11 bases between. The length of the CDR3 is 12 residues. Germline CDR1 reads SNHLY; CDR2 reads FYNNEI. For the CDR3, the DNA is TGTGCCAGCAGTGGACCTGGGGCTGAGCAGTACTTC. It encodes CASSGPGAEQYF.

The chain employs TRBV29-1 and TRBJ2-3; TRBD1 is a possible D gene (6 bases). In germline, CDR1 is SQVTM, CDR2 ANQGSEA. V was trimmed by 3 bases and J by 1 base, leaving 11 bases between them. There are 14 residues in the CDR3. The DNA for the CDR3 is TGCAGCGTTGAGGGGGCGAGCGGCACAGATACGCAGTATTTT. It encodes CSVEGASGTDTQYF.

The chain couples TRBV6-5 to TRBJ1-1; D is possibly TRBD1 (6 bases). This CDR3 comprises 14 residues. Trimming took off 8 bases at V and 4 bases at J, with 17 bases between the two ends. CDR1 is MNHEY, CDR2 SVGAGI, per germline. The chain's CDR3 is CASCTGSVCTEAFF. The CDR3 region has the DNA TGTGCCAGCTGCACAGGGTCGGTGTGCACTGAAGCTTTCTTT.